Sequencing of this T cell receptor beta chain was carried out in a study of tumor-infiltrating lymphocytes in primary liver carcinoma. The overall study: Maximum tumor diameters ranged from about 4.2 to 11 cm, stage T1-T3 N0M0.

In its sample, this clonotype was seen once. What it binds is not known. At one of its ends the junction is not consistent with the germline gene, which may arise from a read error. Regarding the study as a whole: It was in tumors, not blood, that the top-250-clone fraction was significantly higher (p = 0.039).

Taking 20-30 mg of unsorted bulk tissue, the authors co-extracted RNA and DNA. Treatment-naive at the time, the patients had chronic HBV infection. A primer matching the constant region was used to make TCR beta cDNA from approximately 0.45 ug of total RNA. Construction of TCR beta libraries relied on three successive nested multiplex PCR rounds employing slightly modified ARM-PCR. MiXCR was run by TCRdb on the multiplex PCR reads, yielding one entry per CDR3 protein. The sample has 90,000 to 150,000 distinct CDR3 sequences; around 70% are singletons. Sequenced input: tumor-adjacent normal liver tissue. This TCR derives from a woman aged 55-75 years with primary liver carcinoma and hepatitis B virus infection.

The CDR3 DNA is TGTGCCAGCAGCCATCCGGGGGTCTACAATAAGCAGTTCTTC. Protein: CASSHPGVYNKQFF. V gene TRBV4-2 combines with J gene TRBJ2-1; D possibly corresponds to TRBD2 (6 bases). Germline V CDR1 and CDR2: LGHNA, YNFKEQ. CDR3 length equals 14 residues.